Below are 28 T cell receptor beta chains sequenced from a single sample in a study of T cell clonality in common variable immunodeficiency. These receptors are not linked to any known antigen. Study-level points and caveats: In common variable immunodeficiency, TCR beta chains reportedly carried fewer deletions and N-nucleotide insertions.

Some clones are missing from TCRdb's copy, which holds only in-frame ones; the method was immunoSEQ multiplex PCR. The sample was found to contain 15,000 to 20,000 clones, and every one recurs. The sample comprised peripheral blood mononuclear cells. Every receptor here comes from a human donor with common variable immunodeficiency.

With respect to this clone: A much larger clone differs by one base, so this may be a read error. The CDR3 end falls 3 residues outside the read, so it is completed with the germline J gene. The chain is built from TRBV19 and TRBJ1-1, with TRBD1 identical over 9 bases. The ends lost 4 bases at V and 0 bases at J; junction bases unmatched: 6. CDR1 is LNHDA, CDR2 SQIVND, per germline (reference sequence). The CDR3 extends over 16 amino acids. This CDR3 reads CASSKFGQGMNTEAFF. The sequenced CDR3 bases are TGTGCCAGTAGTAAATTCGGACAGGGGATGAACACTGAA.

This clone was found many times. The DNA read from the CDR3 is TGTGCCAGCAGCTTAGGTAGGGGCGTCTATGGC. As protein: CASSLGRGVYG. In full, the CDR3 is CASSLGRGVYGYTF. The J gene is TRBJ1-2, the V gene TRBV7-9, with D perhaps TRBD1 (5 bases). Sequencing ends 3 residues short of the CDR3 end; the germline J gene provides the rest. CDR1 and CDR2 from the germline V gene are SEHNR and FQNEAQ (reference sequence). The ends were cut back, 1 base at V and 4 bases at J, with 10 bases in the middle. The CDR3 has 14 amino acids.

Concerning this clone: The read terminates 3 residues before the CDR3 end, so the remaining end is supplied by the germline J gene. This sequence joins TRBV30 and TRBJ2-5, with TRBD1 as a possible D gene (6 bases). The CDR3 consists of 17 residues. V gave up 0 bases and J gave up 2 bases, with 19 bases separating them. The germline V gene has CDR1 GTSNPN and CDR2 SVGIG (reference sequence). The DNA read from the CDR3 is TGTGCCTGGAGTGTACGGTTCAGGGGCCGAGGGCAAGAGACC. Translated: CAWSVRFRGRGQET. The full CDR3 protein reads CAWSVRFRGRGQETQYF.

The table lists this clone with many counts. The CDR3 is cut off 3 residues early in the read; its end comes from the germline J gene. The chain carries TRBV4-1 and TRBJ2-1, with 12 nucleotides matching TRBD2. This CDR3 is 17 amino acids long. V shed 6 bases and J 6 bases; nucleotides not matched to a gene: 12. Germline CDR1 reads MGHRA; CDR2 reads YSYEKL. CDR3 protein: CASSDGLAGILGNEQFF. The sequenced part of the CDR3 DNA is TGCGCCAGCAGTGATGGACTAGCGGGGATCTTGGGCAATGAG.

This clone has more than one count but fewer than ten. The read ends 3 residues shy of where the CDR3 ends; the end is completed using the germline J gene. The genes are TRBV6-2 or TRBV6-3 and TRBJ2-5; D gene unclear. Germline CDR1 and CDR2: MNHEY and SVGEGT. The CDR3 spans 11 residues. Trimming took off 4 bases at V and 4 bases at J, with 4 bases between the two ends. The CDR3 region is CASSLIETQYF. The sequenced CDR3 bases are TGTGCCAGCAGTTTAATAGAGACC.

Concerning this clone: The sequenced fragment ends 3 residues before the CDR3 boundary, so the rest is inferred from the germline J gene. This chain connects TRBV7-2 to TRBJ2-7; TRBD1 aligns across 8 bases. Germline CDR1 SGHTA, CDR2 FQGNSA. V was pared by 3 bases and J by 3 bases, with 1 base of the junction left unmatched. The CDR3 is 13 amino acids. The CDR3 DNA, read in part, is TGTGCCAGCAGCTTTGGGACAGGCTACGAG. Amino acid sequence: CASSFGTGYE. The full CDR3 sequence reads CASSFGTGYEQYF. Filled out from reference TRBV7-2 and TRBJ2-7, the complete variable domain reads GAGVSQSPSNKVTEKGKDVELRCDPISGHTALYWYRQSLGQGLEFLIYFQGNSAPDKSGLPSDRFSAERTGGSVSTLTIQRTQQEDSAVYLCASSFGTGYEQYFGPGTRLTVT.

Of note for this clone: The read finishes 3 residues shy of the CDR3 end, and the germline J gene is used to complete it. The chain is built from TRBV18 and TRBJ2-6, with 8 nucleotides matching TRBD2. CDR1 and CDR2 from the germline V gene are KGHSH and LQKENI. This CDR3 has 19 amino acids. J was trimmed by 0 bases and V by 2 bases; bases with no gene match: 9. CDR3 amino acids: CASSPSVLAGYSGANVLTF. The covered CDR3 bases are TGTGCCAGCTCACCAAGCGTTCTAGCGGGTTACTCTGGGGCCAACGTC.

Of note for this clone: The read gets to within 3 residues of the CDR3 end, and the germline J gene fills in the rest. The V call is TRBV7-9, the J call TRBJ2-7, with 9 bases identical to TRBD2. From germline, CDR1 is SEHNR and CDR2 FQNEAQ (reference sequence). The CDR3 is 15 amino acids. Unmatched junction bases numbered 6, after V lost 1 base and J lost 5 bases. The covered CDR3 bases are TGTGCCAGCAGCTTAGTTGCCAGCGGGGGGCACGAG. Translation gives CASSLVASGGHE. The CDR3 in its entirety is CASSLVASGGHEQYF.

Concerning this clone: The CDR3 is cut off 3 residues early in the read; its end comes from the germline J gene. This chain connects TRBV18 to TRBJ1-1; D not resolved. V was shortened by 1 base and J by 5 bases, with 8 bases between the two germline ends. The CDR3 length is 13 residues. CDR1 and CDR2 from the germline V gene are KGHSH and LQKENI. The covered CDR3 bases are TGTGCCAGCTCACCACGTTCGCGGACTGAA. Residues: CASSPRSRTE. The CDR3 in its entirety is CASSPRSRTEAFF. The full variable domain, its missing parts supplied by reference TRBV18 and TRBJ1-1, is NAGVMQNPRHLVRRRGQEARLRCSPMKGHSHVYWYRQLPEEGLKFMVYLQKENIIDESGMPKERFSAEFPKEGPSILRIQQVVRGDSAAYFCASSPRSRTEAFFGQGTRLTVV.

This CDR3 is CASRTGGDTGELFF. Incomplete CDR3 DNA: TGTGCCAGCAGGACAGGGGGCGACACCGGGGAG. This chain uses TRBV6-2 or TRBV6-3 with TRBJ2-2, with 10 bases lining up with TRBD1. The CDR3 end is not reached by the read, which stops 3 residues before it; the germline J gene fills it in. Germline CDR1 reads MNHEY; CDR2 reads SVGEGT. V shed 6 bases, J shed 3 bases, and the junction held 1 base outside the gene matches. This CDR3 spans 14 amino acids.

This clone was seen more than once but under ten times. The read falls 3 residues short of the CDR3 end, and the missing part is taken from the germline J gene. V usage is TRBV18 and J usage is TRBJ1-3, with 11 positions matching TRBD1. V shed 3 bases, J shed 0 bases, and the junction held 4 bases outside the gene matches. The CDR3 extends over 17 amino acids. The germline gives CDR1 KGHSH, CDR2 LQKENI. The sequenced CDR3 bases are TGTGCCAGCTCACCGACCGGGACAGGGGGCTCTGGAAACACC. Translating gives CASSPTGTGGSGNT. The whole CDR3 sequence reads CASSPTGTGGSGNTIYF.

This clone came up a few times. The read finishes 3 residues shy of the CDR3 end, and the germline J gene is used to complete it. The J gene is TRBJ2-5, the V gene TRBV2; 9 bases are a match to TRBD1. The CDR3 consists of 14 residues. J lost 1 base, V lost 10 bases, and 7 bases had no gene match. Germline V gene lookup returns CDR1 SNHLY and CDR2 FYNNEI. Incomplete CDR3 DNA: TGTGCCATACAGGGGGCGGCCTTCCAAGAGACC. It translates to CAIQGAAFQET. The whole CDR3 is CAIQGAAFQETQYF.

This clone has just a few counts. The CDR3 extends 3 residues past the end of the read, so its final part is completed from the germline J gene. The chain carries TRBV29-1 and TRBJ2-7; D remains ambiguous. The CDR3 extends over 14 amino acids. The V end lost 4 bases, the J end lost 5 bases, and 18 bases lay between the germline ends. Germline CDR1 SQVTM, CDR2 ANQGSEA. Incomplete CDR3 DNA: TGCAGCGTTGTCAGAGGCGGCCTCCTGAACGAG. Translated, it gives CSVVRGGLLNE. The whole CDR3 sequence is CSVVRGGLLNEQYF.

As for this clone: With the read ending 3 residues before the CDR3 end, the germline J gene is used to fill in that end. The gene calls are TRBV5-1 and TRBJ1-2; D is undetermined. This CDR3 has 15 amino acids. Germline loops: CDR1 SGHRS, CDR2 YFSETQ. V lost 0 bases and J 4 bases, leaving 13 bases between the germline ends. CDR3 residues: CASSLVAQEGYGYTF. The CDR3 bases that were read are TGCGCCAGCAGCTTGGTGGCCCAGGAGGGCTATGGC.

This clone was detected only a few times. Sequencing ends 3 residues short of the CDR3 end; the germline J gene provides the rest. This chain connects TRBV19 to TRBJ2-1; a possible D gene is TRBD1 (6 bases). CDR1 is LNHDA, CDR2 SQIVND, per germline (reference sequence). CDR3 size: 15 residues. Trimming took 5 bases from V and 0 from J, leaving 11 bases between them. CDR3 DNA, as far as it was read: TGTGCCAGTAGTCCAGGGGTAAGCTCCTACAATGAG. Encoded protein: CASSPGVSSYNE. The whole CDR3 protein is CASSPGVSSYNEQFF.

The table lists this clone with many counts. Within the sample, other DNA sequences also encode this same CDR3. CDR3 sequence: CASSIGRGNQPQHF. The sequenced part of the CDR3 DNA is TGTGCCAGTAGTATTGGCCGGGGCAATCAGCCC. The chain combines TRBV19 with TRBJ1-5; D gene ambiguous. The read halts 3 residues ahead of the CDR3 end, with the missing end drawn from the germline J gene. This CDR3 has 14 amino acids. Trimming took 3 bases from V and 2 from J, leaving 8 bases between them. CDR1 is LNHDA and CDR2 is SQIVND in the germline V gene (reference sequence). The whole variable domain, filled in from reference TRBV19 and TRBJ1-5, reads DGGITQSPKYLFRKEGQNVTLSCEQNLNHDAMYWYRQDPGQGLRLIYYSQIVNDFQKGDIAEGYSVSREKKESFPLTVTSAQKNPTAFYLCASSIGRGNQPQHFGDGTRLSIL.

In the case of this clone: The read halts 3 residues ahead of the CDR3 end, with the missing end drawn from the germline J gene. This chain connects TRBV6-1 to TRBJ1-2, with 8 nucleotides matching TRBD1. CDR1 and CDR2 (germline): MNHNS, SASEGT. CDR3 length equals 13 residues. With 4 bases clipped from V and 4 bases from J, the junction kept 2 bases outside the gene matches. Here the CDR3 reads CASSGQGSYGYTF. Partial CDR3 DNA: TGTGCCAGCAGTGGACAGGGGAGCTATGGC.

This clone was counted a few times. With the read ending 3 residues before the CDR3 end, the germline J gene is used to fill in that end. This sequence joins TRBV7-2 and TRBJ2-7, with TRBD2 matching 8 bases. V trimming: 5 bases; J trimming: 4 bases; junction bases outside the gene matches: 10. This CDR3 has 15 residues. CDR1 and CDR2 from the germline V gene are SGHTA and FQGNSA. The DNA read from the CDR3 is TGTGCCAGCAGCCCCCATAGCGGGGTGGAATACGAG. Encoded protein: CASSPHSGVEYE. The entire CDR3 is CASSPHSGVEYEQYF.

As concerns this clone: The CDR3 end falls 3 residues outside the read, so it is completed with the germline J gene. V is TRBV30 and J is TRBJ1-2, with D perhaps TRBD1 (5 bases). The CDR3 has 13 residues. Trimming removed 1 base from V and 0 bases from J, with 6 bases in between. Per the germline V gene, CDR1 is GTSNPN and CDR2 is SVGIG (reference sequence). CDR3 amino acids: CAWSAGTNYGYTF. Incomplete CDR3 DNA: TGTGCCTGGAGTGCAGGGACTAACTATGGC.

This clone was seen at least ten times. The sequence runs out 3 residues before the end of the CDR3; the remainder is reconstructed from the germline J gene. The chain employs TRBV6-4 and TRBJ2-2, with 12 bases fitting TRBD2. V was pared by 5 bases and J by 3 bases, with 1 base of the junction left unmatched. The germline CDR1 and CDR2 sequences are MRHNA and SNTAGT. The CDR3 runs to 15 residues. Partial CDR3 DNA: TGTGCCAGCAGTCCTAGCGGGGGGGACACCGGGGAG. It encodes CASSPSGGDTGE. The complete CDR3 reads CASSPSGGDTGELFF.

This clone was observed a handful of times. The read stops 3 residues short of the end of the CDR3; the missing end is completed from the germline J gene. The V gene is TRBV11-2, the J gene TRBJ2-7; unclear D gene. V was clipped by 2 bases and J by 0 bases, with 5 bases between them. Germline V gene data show CDR1 as SGHAT and CDR2 as FQNNGV. This CDR3 has 13 amino acids. The CDR3 bases that were read are TGTGCCAGCAGCTTACAGTCCTCCTACGAG. Translated, it gives CASSLQSSYE. The full CDR3 sequence reads CASSLQSSYEQYF. Full variable domain (remainder filled in from reference TRBV11-2 and TRBJ2-7): EAGVAQSPRYKIIEKRQSVAFWCNPISGHATLYWYQQILGQGPKLLIQFQNNGVVDDSQLPKDRFSAERLKGVDSTLKIQPAKLEDSAVYLCASSLQSSYEQYFGPGTRLTVT.

This clone was seen ten or more times. The CDR3 DNA, read in part, is TGTGCCAGCTCACCCGGACTGAGTGAAAATGAG. Translating it yields CASSPGLSENE. In full, the CDR3 is CASSPGLSENEQFF. This chain joins TRBV18 and TRBJ2-1; weak D call: TRBD2 (5 bases). The read comes to an end 3 residues before the CDR3 does, leaving the germline J gene to fill in the end. Germline CDR1 reads KGHSH; CDR2 reads LQKENI. The V and J ends lost 3 bases and 7 bases respectively, with 13 bases between them. The CDR3 sequence is 14 residues long.

Note on this clone: Read coverage stops 3 residues before the CDR3 terminus; the germline J gene supplies the remainder. The chain carries TRBV5-1 and TRBJ2-5; 7 bases match TRBD1. Germline V lookup: CDR1 SGHRS, CDR2 YFSETQ. Trimming took 4 bases from V and 5 from J; bases not matched to a gene: 5. This CDR3 comprises 13 residues. The DNA read from the CDR3 is TGCGCCAGCAGCCAAGGCAGGGGGGAGACC. Protein product: CASSQGRGET. The whole CDR3 protein reads CASSQGRGETQYF.

There are a few counts of this clone. Read coverage stops 3 residues before the CDR3 terminus; the germline J gene supplies the remainder. The chain links TRBV18 to TRBJ1-2; 8 nucleotides agree with TRBD1. The CDR3 contains 16 residues. The germline gives CDR1 KGHSH, CDR2 LQKENI. Germline trimming cut 2 bases from V and 6 bases from J; bases unmatched to any gene: 11. CDR3 DNA, as far as it was read: TGTGCCAGCTCACCAAGGGGTGACAGGGGAGTACATGGC. Translation: CASSPRGDRGVHG. The full-length CDR3 reads as CASSPRGDRGVHGYTF. Variable domain in full (rest from reference TRBV18 and TRBJ1-2): NAGVMQNPRHLVRRRGQEARLRCSPMKGHSHVYWYRQLPEEGLKFMVYLQKENIIDESGMPKERFSAEFPKEGPSILRIQQVVRGDSAAYFCASSPRGDRGVHGYTFGSGTRLTVV.

Concerning this clone: The read ends 3 residues shy of where the CDR3 ends; the end is completed using the germline J gene. The chain uses TRBV19 and TRBJ2-1; TRBD2 aligns across 15 bases. This CDR3 spans 20 amino acids. The J segment lost 2 bases and the V segment lost 0 bases, leaving 8 bases of the junction unmatched. CDR1 LNHDA and CDR2 SQIVND come from the germline V gene (reference sequence). The CDR3 bases that were read are TGTGCCAGTAGTATAGATAAGAATGGACTAGCGGGGGGGGCCTACAATGAG. Protein: CASSIDKNGLAGGAYNE. The CDR3 in its entirety is CASSIDKNGLAGGAYNEQFF. Filled out from reference TRBV19 and TRBJ2-1, the complete variable domain reads DGGITQSPKYLFRKEGQNVTLSCEQNLNHDAMYWYRQDPGQGLRLIYYSQIVNDFQKGDIAEGYSVSREKKESFPLTVTSAQKNPTAFYLCASSIDKNGLAGGAYNEQFFGPGTRLTVL.

This clone appeared many times. From the germline J gene comes the end of the CDR3, since the read stops 3 residues before it. The chain joins TRBV11-2 to TRBJ2-5, with unresolved D. This CDR3 spans 12 amino acids. Trimming removed 4 bases from V and 4 bases from J, with 7 bases in between. CDR1 and CDR2 from the germline V gene are SGHAT and FQNNGV. The CDR3 loop is CASSYIRETQYF. Partial CDR3 DNA: TGTGCCAGCAGCTACATCAGAGAGACC.

This clone appeared a few times. The read is 3 residues too short to cover the CDR3 end, so that end is filled in from the germline J gene. The chain joins TRBV6-2 or TRBV6-3 to TRBJ2-7, with 10 bases that match TRBD1. CDR1 MNHEY and CDR2 SVGEGT come from the germline V gene. This CDR3 comprises 16 residues. The V gene end was trimmed by 5 bases and the J gene end by 3 bases; junction bases not matched to a gene: 10. The sequenced part of the CDR3 DNA is TGTGCCAGCAGTCGCCGGACAGGGGGTTTAGGCTACGAG. This encodes CASSRRTGGLGYE. The CDR3 in its entirety is CASSRRTGGLGYEQYF.

This clone occurred a few times. Read coverage stops 3 residues before the CDR3 terminus; the germline J gene supplies the remainder. The chain has TRBV7-9 and TRBJ1-2; a possible D gene is TRBD1 (6 bases). CDR1 is SEHNR and CDR2 is FQNEAQ in the germline V gene (reference sequence). The V end was cut by 4 bases, the J end by 3 bases, with 6 bases between. This CDR3 has 12 amino acids. CDR3 DNA, as far as it was read: TGTGCCAGCAGCTCAGGGGACTATGGC. This translates into CASSSGDYG. The CDR3 reads in full as CASSSGDYGYTF. The variable domain in full, completed from reference TRBV7-9 and TRBJ1-2, reads DTGVSQNPRHKITKRGQNVTFRCDPISEHNRLYWYRQTLGQGPEFLTYFQNEAQLEKSRLLSDRFSAERPKGSFSTLEIQRTEQGDSAMYLCASSSGDYGYTFGSGTRLTVV.